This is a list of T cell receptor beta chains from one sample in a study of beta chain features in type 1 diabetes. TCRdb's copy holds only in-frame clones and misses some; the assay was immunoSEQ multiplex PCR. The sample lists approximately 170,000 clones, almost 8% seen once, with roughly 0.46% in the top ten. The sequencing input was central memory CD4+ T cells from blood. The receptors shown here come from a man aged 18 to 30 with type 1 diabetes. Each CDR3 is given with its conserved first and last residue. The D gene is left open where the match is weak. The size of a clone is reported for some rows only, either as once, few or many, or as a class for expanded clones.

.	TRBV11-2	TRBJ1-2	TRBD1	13	TGTGCCAGCAGCTCGACAGGGGTCGGTGGCTACACCTTC	CASSSTGVGGYTF
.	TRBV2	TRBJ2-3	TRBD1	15	TGTGCCAGCAAAGGTTCTGGGACAGGGGGCGGTACGCAGTATTTT	CASKGSGTGGGTQYF
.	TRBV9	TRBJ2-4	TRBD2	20	TGTGCCAGCAGCCCATCCGCCGAGGGACTAGCGGGTTTAGCCAAAAACATTCAGTACTTC	CASSPSAEGLAGLAKNIQYF
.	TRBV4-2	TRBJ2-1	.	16	TGTGCCAGCAGCCCAAACGCGGGACTCACCACCGTGGAGCAGTTCTTC	CASSPNAGLTTVEQFF
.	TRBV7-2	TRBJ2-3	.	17	TGTGCCAGCAGCTTAGGACGCGGAGTCAGGGTCTGGGATACGCAGTATTTT	CASSLGRGVRVWDTQYF
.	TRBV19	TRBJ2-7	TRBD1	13	TGTGCCGCATCCAGGGGGTCGGGGTACGAGCAGTACTTC	CAASRGSGYEQYF
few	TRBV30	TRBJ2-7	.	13	TGTGCCTGGAGTGTAGACAGTTTTCACGAGCAGTACTTC	CAWSVDSFHEQYF
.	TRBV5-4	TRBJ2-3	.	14	TGTGCCAGCAGCTTGTTAGGGGATACAGATACGCAGTATTTT	CASSLLGDTDTQYF
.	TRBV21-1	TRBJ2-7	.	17	TGTGCCAGCAGCAAAGAAGGCATGAGAGGGAAGGTGAGGGAGCAGTACTTC	CASSKEGMRGKVREQYF
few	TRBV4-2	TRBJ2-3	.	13	TGTGCCAGCAGCCAGGAGTTCACAGATACGCAGTATTTT	CASSQEFTDTQYF
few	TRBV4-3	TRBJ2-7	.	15	TGCGCCAGCAGCCAAAGCCCAGGACGGGACTACGAGCAGTACTTC	CASSQSPGRDYEQYF
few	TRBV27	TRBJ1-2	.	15	TGTGCCAGCCGCCGGGTCGGCAGAGATAACTATGGCTACACCTTC	CASRRVGRDNYGYTF